One and the same sample provided the 22 T cell receptor beta chains below, sequenced in a study of blood T cell repertoires in COVID-19. Method: immunoSEQ multiplex PCR; TCRdb's copy keeps in-frame clones and lacks some. The sample carries roughly 86,000 clones, around three quarters recorded once. Sample: peripheral blood. The receptors originated from a man aged 50 or older who had recovered from COVID-19.

The rearrangement joins TRBV6-5 to TRBJ1-2; D gene unclear. CDR3 length: 14 residues. CDR1 is MNHEY, CDR2 SVGAGI, per germline. The germline V and J ends were trimmed by 2 bases and 3 bases, with 10 bases remaining between them. Written as DNA, the CDR3 is TGTGCCAGCAGTTACAGGGAGCCCTACTATGGCTACACCTTC. Amino acid sequence: CASSYREPYYGYTF.

The V gene is TRBV28, the J gene TRBJ1-2; D call uncertain. The CDR3 totals 12 residues. Germline V gene lookup returns CDR1 MDHEN and CDR2 SYDVKM. Trimming pared 3 bases from V and 4 bases from J, leaving 6 bases between. The chain's CDR3 is CASSFRGYGYTF. The DNA of the CDR3 is TGTGCCAGCAGTTTTCGGGGCTATGGCTACACCTTC.

The V and J genes are TRBV5-4 and TRBJ2-7; the D gene is possibly TRBD1 (6 bases). The CDR3 covers 12 residues. V lost 3 bases and J 6 bases, leaving 10 bases between the germline ends. Germline V gene sequence: CDR1 SGHNT, CDR2 YYREEE (reference sequence). CDR3 bases: TGTGCCAGCAGCTCGGACAGATCCGAGCAGTACTTC. It codes for CASSSDRSEQYF.

The CDR3 DNA follows: TGTGCCAGCTCACCACCGTTACAGGGTATCACCGGGGAGCTGTTTTTT. Its protein product is CASSPPLQGITGELFF. The J gene is TRBJ2-2, the V gene TRBV18; D possibly corresponds to TRBD1 (6 bases). Germline CDR1 is KGHSH and CDR2 is LQKENI. The CDR3 contains 16 residues. The V gene lost 0 bases and the J gene lost 4 bases, with 12 bases spanning the gap.

The chain couples TRBV19 to TRBJ1-3; D call uncertain. CDR3 size: 13 residues. V was trimmed by 2 bases and J by 4 bases, leaving 6 bases between them. Germline CDR1 reads LNHDA; CDR2 reads SQIVND (reference sequence). CDR3 loop: CASSITRGNTIYF. The CDR3 nucleotides are TGTGCCAGTAGTATAACCAGGGGAAACACCATATATTTT.

The chain carries TRBV18 and TRBJ2-3, with TRBD1 identical over 9 bases. The CDR3 is made up of 17 amino acids. Per germline, CDR1 KGHSH and CDR2 LQKENI. V dropped 3 bases and J dropped 7; count of bases not matched to a gene: 14. In DNA form, the CDR3 reads TGTGCCAGCTCACCCGGAACAGGACAGGGGAGGTTGAATACGCAGTATTTT. Protein sequence: CASSPGTGQGRLNTQYF. Based on the CDR3 plus reference TRBV18 and TRBJ2-3, the full variable domain is NAGVMQNPRHLVRRRGQEARLRCSPMKGHSHVYWYRQLPEEGLKFMVYLQKENIIDESGMPKERFSAEFPKEGPSILRIQQVVRGDSAAYFCASSPGTGQGRLNTQYFGPGTRLTVL.

This clone was recorded only once. The V gene is TRBV29-1, the J gene TRBJ1-1; TRBD1 agrees at 7 bases. Germline CDR1 SQVTM, CDR2 ANQGSEA. J lost 1 base, V lost 7 bases, and 6 bases had no gene match. The CDR3 runs to 13 residues. This chain's CDR3 is CSGLRDRNTEAFF. CDR3 DNA sequence: TGCAGCGGACTCCGGGACAGGAACACTGAAGCTTTCTTT.

V usage is TRBV19 and J usage is TRBJ1-2; 9 bases fit TRBD1. V lost 4 bases to trimming and J lost 7 bases; unmatched junction nucleotides: 7. The CDR3 contains 14 residues. The V gene's germline CDR1 is LNHDA and CDR2 SQIVND (reference sequence). The chain's CDR3 is CASSTSWDRVGYTF. The CDR3 coding sequence is TGTGCCAGTAGTACCAGCTGGGACAGGGTTGGCTACACCTTC.

The V gene is TRBV5-6, the J gene TRBJ1-1; a weak D match, TRBD1 (6 bases). Trimming cost V 7 bases and J 0 bases, with 16 bases left between them. This CDR3 has 15 amino acids. Germline CDR1 is SGHDT and CDR2 is YYEEEE. CDR3 bases: TGTGCCAGCTCTGTAATTGACAGGTTGAACACTGAAGCTTTCTTT. Translated: CASSVIDRLNTEAFF.

This clone was seen just once. CDR3 in amino acids: CAWSVRAGTNEKLFF. The CDR3 nucleotides are TGTGCCTGGAGTGTACGCGCAGGAACTAATGAAAAACTGTTTTTT. The chain links TRBV30 to TRBJ1-4; D not resolved. CDR3 size: 15 residues. The V end was cut by 0 bases, the J end by 1 base, with 9 bases between. Germline V gives CDR1 GTSNPN, CDR2 SVGIG (reference sequence). Combining the CDR3 with reference TRBV30 and TRBJ1-4 gives the whole variable domain SQTIHQWPATLVQPVGSPLSLECTVEGTSNPNLYWYRQAAGRGLQLLFYSVGIGQISSEVPQNLSASRPQDRQFILSSKKLLLSDSGFYLCAWSVRAGTNEKLFFGSGTQLSVL.

The rearrangement uses TRBV11-2 and TRBJ2-5; no clear D gene. V was trimmed by 6 bases and J by 3 bases, leaving 5 bases between them. CDR1 and CDR2 (germline): SGHAT, FQNNGV. The CDR3 consists of 11 residues. Here the CDR3 reads CASRQKETQYF. The CDR3 DNA reads as TGTGCCAGCAGACAGAAAGAGACCCAGTACTTC.

The chain employs TRBV6-5 and TRBJ2-3; maybe TRBD2 (5 bases). Trimming took 4 bases from V and 0 from J, leaving 8 bases between them. The CDR3 has 14 residues. The germline V gene encodes CDR1 MNHEY and CDR2 SVGAGI. The CDR3 DNA reads TGTGCCAGCAGTTCAGGACTGAGCACAGATACGCAGTATTTT. Its protein product is CASSSGLSTDTQYF.

J is TRBJ2-1 and V is TRBV12-3 or TRBV12-4; perhaps TRBD1 as D (6 bases). CDR3 size: 11 residues. V shed 3 bases and J shed 10 bases, with 7 bases lying between them. CDR3 coding DNA: TGTGCCAGCAGTTTCAGGGGAGAGCAGTTCTTC. It translates to CASSFRGEQFF.

The CDR3 region is CASSDVLGGQTHGYTF. DNA for the CDR3: TGTGCCAGCAGTGACGTCTTAGGGGGACAAACTCATGGCTACACCTTC. This sequence joins TRBV25-1 and TRBJ1-2; a weak D match, TRBD1 (6 bases). The V gene's germline CDR1 is MGHDK and CDR2 SYGVNS. This CDR3 spans 16 amino acids. V was shortened by 3 bases and J by 6 bases, with 20 bases between the two germline ends.

The chain combines TRBV15 with TRBJ2-7, with 8 bases that match TRBD1. Germline V gives CDR1 LNHNV, CDR2 YYDKDF (reference sequence). This CDR3 has 16 amino acids. Unmatched junction bases numbered 7, after V lost 3 bases and J lost 0 bases. DNA for the CDR3: TGTGCCACCAGCAGGTCGGGCGGGACAGGCTCCTACGAGCAGTACTTC. Translated, it gives CATSRSGGTGSYEQYF.

This chain joins TRBV19 and TRBJ1-3, with D maybe TRBD1 (6 bases). The CDR3 is 15 residues long. V lost 3 bases, J lost 2 bases, and 11 bases lay in between. CDR1 is LNHDA, CDR2 SQIVND, per germline (reference sequence). In DNA form, the CDR3 reads TGTGCCAGTAGTATCACCGCAGGGGCTGGAAACACCATATATTTT. Translating gives CASSITAGAGNTIYF.

In its sample, this clone was seen once. The chain couples TRBV28 to TRBJ2-3; 7 nucleotides line up with TRBD1. From germline, CDR1 is MDHEN and CDR2 SYDVKM. The CDR3 has 12 amino acids. The junction had 3 bases not matched to a gene; V was cut back by 6 bases and J by 6 bases. The CDR3 region has the DNA TGTGCCAGCAGAGCAGGGGGTGATACGCAGTATTTT. This encodes CASRAGGDTQYF.

In this sample, this clone turned up a few times. The chain joins TRBV3-1 (or the pseudogene TRBV3-2) to TRBJ1-1, with D possibly TRBD1 on 6 matching bases. CDR3 length: 16 amino acids. Trimming left V 2 bases short and J 2 bases short, with 15 bases between. Per the germline V gene, CDR1 is LGHDT and CDR2 is YNNKEL (reference sequence). In DNA form, the CDR3 reads TGTGCCAGCAGCCAACCCCGGACAGATTTTAACACTGAAGCTTTCTTT. Translated, it gives CASSQPRTDFNTEAFF.

This clone was counted ten times or more. The V call is TRBV5-1, the J call TRBJ2-7, with D possibly being TRBD1 (6 bases). V was pared by 6 bases and J by 4 bases, with 14 bases between. The CDR3 covers 13 residues. The germline gives CDR1 SGHRS, CDR2 YFSETQ. In DNA form, the CDR3 reads TGCGCCAGCACCGGTACAGGGTCTTACGAGCAGTACTTC. It specifies CASTGTGSYEQYF.

The chain joins TRBV7-9 to TRBJ1-1; D gene unclear. Germline CDR1 SEHNR, CDR2 FQNEAQ (reference sequence). The ends were cut back, 5 bases at V and 1 base at J, with 8 bases in the middle. CDR3 length: 13 residues. The CDR3, as DNA: TGTGCCAGCAGCACTGAAAGGAACACTGAAGCTTTCTTT. It yields the protein CASSTERNTEAFF.

This chain's CDR3 is CARSLLTDYNEQFF. The CDR3 DNA reads TGTGCCAGAAGCTTGTTAACAGACTACAATGAGCAGTTCTTC. The V and J genes are TRBV5-3 and TRBJ2-1; D ambiguous. TRBV5-3 is designated an ORF whose function remains uncertain. Trimming shortened V by 1 base and J by 3 bases, and 8 bases separated the two germline ends. The CDR3 spans 14 residues.

This chain links TRBV18 with TRBJ1-3; weak D call: TRBD1 (6 bases). The CDR3 length is 16 residues. V gave up 2 bases and J gave up 0 bases, with 11 bases separating them. Germline loops: CDR1 KGHSH, CDR2 LQKENI. CDR3 coding DNA: TGTGCCAGCTCACCATTAACAGGGAACTCTGGAAACACCATATATTTT. Translation gives CASSPLTGNSGNTIYF.